This T cell receptor beta chain derives from a study of T cells in Graves' hyperthyroidism and ophthalmopathy. For this clonotype: Its target is not known. One end of the junction varies from germline; a read error may be responsible.

Germline V gene lookup returns CDR1 LNHNV and CDR2 YYDKDF (reference sequence). The CDR3 consists of 15 residues. The study enrolled patients aged 18 to 65 with newly diagnosed hyperthyroidism of under 2 months' duration. It was RNA transcripts that yielded the amplified TCR beta CDR3 regions. HTBI primers were used for first-round RT-PCR of the TCR CDR3. TCRdb fed the multiplex PCR reads into MiXCR, producing one record per CDR3 protein. This sample yields 700,000 or so distinct CDR3 sequences, of which about 17% are seen a single time; over 7.5% belongs to the top ten. Study observations and caveats: In the blood, most expanded thyroid clonotypes above 0.001 appeared as well.

Sequencing was performed on blood. The chain has TRBV15 and TRBJ2-1; D uncertain. This clonotype originated in a man aged 18 to 30 with Graves' hyperthyroidism. The CDR3 bases are TGTTCCACCAGCAGAGAGAAGGAACCCTACAATGAGCAGTTCTTC. This translates into CSTSREKEPYNEQFF.